What follows are 9 T cell receptor beta chains derived from one specimen sequenced in a study of T-cell reconstitution after alpha-beta-depleted transplantation in children (dated by TCRdb to about 2016). The library was produced with PCR. Reads for this sample came from an Illumina HiSeq 2500. TCR libraries were prepared with molecular barcoding, using unique molecular identifiers to normalize TCRbeta repertoire quantification. Using fastp trimming at Q25 and MiXCR clonotype assembly, TCRdb reanalyzed the public sequencing data and kept in-frame beta chains. When rows share a CDR3 protein, they turn into one entry using the most common DNA and genes. In this sample the table shows around 380,000 distinct CDR3 sequences, about a tenth of which occur a single time. The top ten clonotypes cover about 5% of the sample. The input for sequencing was PBMCs from the stem cell graft donor, taken from the stem cell graft. The receptors shown here come from a human donor who donated a stem cell graft to a child with acute myeloid leukemia.

V is TRBV3-1 and J is TRBJ2-1, with 11 bases that match TRBD2. V dropped 4 bases and J dropped 1; count of bases not matched to a gene: 6. The germline CDR1 and CDR2 sequences are LGHDT and YNNKEL (reference sequence). The CDR3 contains 17 residues. The CDR3 DNA follows: TGTGCCAGCAGCCGGAGACTAGCGGGGATATCCTACAATGAGCAGTTCTTC. This encodes CASSRRLAGISYNEQFF.

This clonotype was counted at least ten times. The chain combines TRBV29-1 with TRBJ2-4; D not resolved. Germline V lookup: CDR1 SQVTM, CDR2 ANQGSEA. V was pared by 1 base and J by 11 bases, with 15 bases between. The CDR3 is 13 residues long. The DNA for the CDR3 is TGCAGCGTTGAAGGGATCTTGGGTAGCCTTCAGTACTTC. Translating it yields CSVEGILGSLQYF.

This clonotype occurred a few times. The V call is TRBV20-1, the J call TRBJ1-1, with D hard to call. The germline gives CDR1 DFQATT, CDR2 SNEGSKA (reference sequence). V lost 2 bases, J lost 2 bases, and 9 bases lay in between. The CDR3 length is 13 residues. This CDR3 reads CSARTQINTEAFF. CDR3 DNA sequence: TGCAGTGCTAGAACACAAATAAACACTGAAGCTTTCTTT.

CDR3 nucleotides: TGCGCCAGCAGCCCAGGCCTAATTGAAAAACTGTTTTTT. Translation gives CASSPGLIEKLFF. The chain couples TRBV4-1 to TRBJ1-4; no firm D call. CDR3 length: 13 residues. Deletions cut 4 bases from V and 7 bases from J, with 10 bases between. CDR1 is MGHRA, CDR2 YSYEKL, per germline.

This chain links TRBV11-3 with TRBJ2-2, with TRBD2 matching over 7 bases. Trimming removed 0 bases from V and 5 bases from J; junction bases left unmatched: 6. This CDR3 contains 16 residues. The germline gives CDR1 SGHNT, CDR2 YENEEA. CDR3 region: CASSLEGWRETGELFF. Written as DNA, the CDR3 is TGTGCCAGCAGCTTAGAGGGATGGCGGGAGACCGGGGAGCTGTTTTTT.

In this sample, this clonotype turned up many times. In nucleotides, the CDR3 is TGTGCCAGCAGCGACGGACCTAGCAATCAGCCCCAGCATTTT. Translated: CASSDGPSNQPQHF. The rearrangement joins TRBV12-3 or TRBV12-4 to TRBJ1-5; D remains unclear. The V gene lost 6 bases and the J gene lost 0 bases, with 9 bases spanning the gap. The length of the CDR3 is 14 residues.

There are a few counts of this clonotype. This chain links TRBV6-5 with TRBJ1-5; D unclear. From germline, CDR1 is MNHEY and CDR2 SVGAGI. With 0 bases removed from V and 7 bases from J, the gap between germline ends came to 13 bases. The CDR3 contains 15 residues. CDR3 residues: CASSYSIWGEQPQHF. CDR3 bases: TGTGCCAGCAGTTACTCGATCTGGGGAGAGCAGCCCCAGCATTTT.

This clonotype was seen only a few times. The chain recombines TRBV20-1 with TRBJ2-7; D might be TRBD1 (6 bases). CDR3 length: 14 residues. V dropped 0 bases and J dropped 5 bases, with 14 bases sitting between them. Germline V gene sequence: CDR1 DFQATT, CDR2 SNEGSKA (reference sequence). In DNA, the CDR3 is TGCAGTGCTAGAGAGTGGGGTGGGGGCGACGAGCAGTACGTC. It is translated as CSAREWGGGDEQYV.

V usage is TRBV6-2 or TRBV6-3 and J usage is TRBJ1-2; D is uncertain. Trimming took off 10 bases at V and 7 bases at J, with 19 bases between the two ends. The CDR3 is 13 amino acids. CDR1 and CDR2 (germline): MNHEY, SVGEGT. In DNA, the CDR3 is TGTGCCACCCTATCTTCAACGGACTGTGGCTACACCTTC. Its translation is CATLSSTDCGYTF.